This entry concerns a single TCR beta chain. The antigen remains unidentified. These data originate in a study of T cell responses to AZD1222 COVID-19 vaccine. General observations from the study: Unmutated variant regions reportedly attract nearly half of all spike-specific TCRs.

Sequenced by immunoSEQ multiplex PCR; TCRdb stores in-frame clones only, minus some. This table has around 71,000 clones, roughly 80% appearing once. Trimming removed 5 bases from V and 6 bases from J; junction bases left unmatched: 7. The CDR3 length is 14 residues. Germline V gives CDR1 MNHEY, CDR2 SVGAGI. This receptor was obtained from an adult in good health. The sample here was peripheral blood, taken on day 0 of AZD1222 vaccination. The chain links TRBV6-5 to TRBJ2-7; 10 bases align to TRBD2. CDR3 sequence (DNA): TGTGCCAGCAGTCCGCTAGCGGGAGAAAGCGAGCAGTACTTC. Amino acid sequence: CASSPLAGESEQYF.